The 20 T cell receptor beta chains given below trace back to one sample, sequenced in a study of PD-1 blockade in classical Hodgkin lymphoma (dated by TCRdb to about 2020). The library was produced with the immunoSEQ multiplex PCR assay. What TCRdb holds here is the immuneACCESS table cut down to in-frame rearrangements. Part of the clones is not present; checked against another copy, under half of the missing clones reflect an unresolved V gene, and the others are unexplained. The sample profile shows more than 20,000 clones; about 82% of them were found once. Roughly a sixth of the sample belongs to the ten largest clones. The time point label, read with the paper, signifies: cycle 2 day 1 (C2D1) of nivolumab. Every trial patient had relapsed following autologous stem cell transplantation, and prior brentuximab vedotin exposure was what differed among cohorts A, B and C. The sample consisted of peripheral blood mononuclear cells (PBMCs), taken before the second cycle of nivolumab. The receptors were gathered from a human donor with classical Hodgkin lymphoma.

The chain uses TRBV7-6 and TRBJ1-4; D is unresolved. This CDR3 spans 19 amino acids. Per germline, CDR1 SGHVS and CDR2 FNYEAQ. V lost 0 bases, J lost 5 bases, and 22 bases lay in between. The DNA of the CDR3 is TGTGCCAGCAGCTTAGCGCGGGGTTTTTCCGTAACAATCAATGAAAAACTGTTTTTT. The encoded protein is CASSLARGFSVTINEKLFF.

This clone occurred a few times. The chain is built from TRBV11-2 and TRBJ2-5; a possible D gene is TRBD1 (7 bases). Germline-derived CDR1 and CDR2 are SGHAT and FQNNGV. The CDR3 contains 15 residues. V was pared by 5 bases and J by 5 bases, with 18 bases between. CDR3 nucleotides: TGTGCCAGCAGCGATACAGGGGATCGGGGGGAGACCCAGTACTTC. Amino acid sequence: CASSDTGDRGETQYF.

The chain carries TRBV7-2 and TRBJ2-7; TRBD2 agrees at 15 bases. V dropped 4 bases and J dropped 7; count of bases not matched to a gene: 5. The V gene's germline CDR1 is SGHTA and CDR2 FQGNSA. This CDR3 region has 15 residues. CDR3 DNA: TGTGCCAGCAGCTACGGACTAGCGGGAGGGAGTGAGCAGTACTTC. This gives the protein CASSYGLAGGSEQYF.

This clone was counted a single time. The chain joins TRBV6-6 to TRBJ2-5, with D uncertain. Trimming stripped 5 bases from V and 4 bases from J, with 20 bases between. The germline CDR1 and CDR2 sequences are MNHNY and SVGAGI (reference sequence). This CDR3 contains 16 residues. For the CDR3, the DNA is TGTGCCAGCAGTACGCATACCCTACCGGGTGGAGAGACCCAGTACTTC. Its protein product is CASSTHTLPGGETQYF.

The chain combines TRBV2 with TRBJ2-7; D perhaps matches TRBD1 (6 bases). The CDR3 runs 14 residues. The V gene's germline CDR1 is SNHLY and CDR2 FYNNEI. V dropped 6 bases and J dropped 0 bases, with 12 bases sitting between them. As DNA, the CDR3 is TGTGCCAGCAGCCCCGGACAGCACTCCTACGAGCAGTACGTC. Residues: CASSPGQHSYEQYV.

The chain carries TRBV5-4 and TRBJ2-2; the match to TRBD2 covers 10 bases. This CDR3 is built from 15 residues. Germline CDR1 SGHNT, CDR2 YYREEE (reference sequence). The J segment lost 4 bases and the V segment lost 4 bases, leaving 4 bases of the junction unmatched. The CDR3 reads CASSLAGAVTGELFF. CDR3 DNA sequence: TGTGCCAGCAGCCTAGCGGGGGCCGTCACCGGGGAGCTGTTTTTT.

This clone showed up just once. The chain joins TRBV4-2 to TRBJ2-5; TRBD2 is a possible D gene (5 bases). This CDR3 has 14 residues. Per the germline V gene, CDR1 is LGHNA and CDR2 is YNFKEQ. V lost 2 bases and J 3 bases, leaving 10 bases between the germline ends. The CDR3 here is CASSQPGNEETQYF. In DNA, the CDR3 is TGTGCCAGCAGCCAACCGGGGAACGAAGAGACCCAGTACTTC.

The table lists this clone with a count of one. The V and J genes are TRBV29-1 and TRBJ2-1; 7 bases agree with TRBD2. The CDR3 sequence is 16 residues long. Looked up from germline, CDR1 is SQVTM and CDR2 is ANQGSEA. The trim removed 0 bases at V and 7 bases at J, leaving 12 bases unmatched. The CDR3 sequence is CSVEDFLYTSDNEQFF. CDR3 coding DNA: TGCAGCGTTGAAGACTTCCTTTATACTAGCGATAATGAGCAGTTCTTC.

The chain joins TRBV14 to TRBJ1-2, with unresolved D. With 6 bases removed from V and 6 bases from J, the gap between germline ends came to 17 bases. The CDR3 is made up of 14 amino acids. In germline, CDR1 is SGHDN, CDR2 FVKESK. The CDR3 DNA reads TGTGCCAGCAGTTTCAACGACCGCTCTCATGGCTACACCTTC. Protein product: CASSFNDRSHGYTF.

The chain is built from TRBV27 and TRBJ2-7, with 11 bases that match TRBD1. CDR3 length: 16 residues. Per the germline V gene, CDR1 is MNHEY and CDR2 is SMNVEV (reference sequence). V shed 6 bases and J 1 base; nucleotides not matched to a gene: 8. The chain's CDR3 is CASRGIGDRGSYEQYV. The CDR3, as DNA: TGTGCCAGCAGAGGTATTGGGGACAGGGGGTCCTACGAGCAGTACGTC.

The CDR3 is CASQGAGNSPLHF. The DNA for the CDR3 is TGTGCCTCGCAGGGGGCTGGGAATTCACCCCTCCACTTT. The chain combines TRBV30 with TRBJ1-6; TRBD1 agrees at 8 bases. Per the germline V gene, CDR1 is GTSNPN and CDR2 is SVGIG (reference sequence). V lost 7 bases and J lost 7; bases outside the gene matches: 6. CDR3 length: 13 amino acids.

The rearrangement uses TRBV7-9 and TRBJ2-1, with no clear D. Germline V gene sequence: CDR1 SEHNR, CDR2 FQNEAQ (reference sequence). Trimming cost V 2 bases and J 0 bases, with 11 bases left between them. CDR3 length: 16 residues. CDR3 DNA: TGTGCCAGCAGCTTATCGGGCTCGCACTCCTACAATGAGCAGTTCTTC. It translates to CASSLSGSHSYNEQFF.

The chain carries TRBV10-3 and TRBJ2-3, with TRBD2 matching 11 bases. This CDR3 has 15 amino acids. Germline V CDR1 and CDR2: ENHRY, SYGVKD. V lost 6 bases and J lost 3; bases outside the gene matches: 5. Here the CDR3 reads CAIRLAGERTDTQYF. CDR3 coding DNA: TGTGCCATCAGACTAGCGGGGGAGAGGACAGATACGCAGTATTTT.

The V call is TRBV4-1, the J call TRBJ1-2; D perhaps matches TRBD1 (5 bases). The CDR3 is 20 residues long. The V gene's germline CDR1 is MGHRA and CDR2 YSYEKL. V was pared by 0 bases and J by 1 base, with 24 bases between. In nucleotides, the CDR3 is TGCGCCAGCAGCCAAGACAGATTTTTTGCCAGGCCAGGGAGTAACTATGGCTACACCTTC. Amino acid sequence: CASSQDRFFARPGSNYGYTF.

The gene calls are TRBV6-1 and TRBJ2-1, with no clear D. With 5 bases removed from V and 2 bases from J, the gap between germline ends came to 4 bases. The CDR3 has 12 residues. Germline V CDR1 and CDR2: MNHNS, SASEGT. In DNA form, the CDR3 reads TGTGCCAGCAGTATTACCTACAATGAGCAGTTCTTC. Translated: CASSITYNEQFF.

V is TRBV11-3 and J is TRBJ2-1; D is possibly TRBD1 (6 bases). The CDR3 spans 14 residues. CDR1 is SGHNT and CDR2 is YENEEA in the germline V gene. Trimming took off 5 bases at V and 8 bases at J, with 16 bases between the two ends. This chain's CDR3 is CASSLTQGYHEQFF. DNA of the CDR3: TGTGCCAGCAGCCTGACACAGGGTTACCATGAGCAGTTCTTC. Filled out from reference TRBV11-3 and TRBJ2-1, the complete variable domain reads EAGVVQSPRYKIIEKKQPVAFWCNPISGHNTLYWYLQNLGQGPELLIRYENEEAVDDSQLPKDRFSAERLKGVDSTLKIQPAELGDSAVYLCASSLTQGYHEQFFGPGTRLTVL.

The gene calls are TRBV6-6 and TRBJ1-5, with TRBD1 identical over 7 bases. The germline CDR1 and CDR2 sequences are MNHNY and SVGAGI (reference sequence). CDR3 length: 15 amino acids. V gave up 2 bases and J gave up 6 bases; unmatched junction bases: 7. As DNA, the CDR3 is TGTGCCAGCAGTTACCAAAGACAGGGCCTTCAGCCCCAGCATTTT. Translating gives CASSYQRQGLQPQHF.

The CDR3 nucleotides are TGCGCCAGCAGTGAGTCTCCCGGGAGTGCGCAGTATTTT. Translation: CASSESPGSAQYF. The chain joins TRBV10-1 to TRBJ2-3, with D possibly TRBD2 on 6 matching bases. The germline V gene encodes CDR1 WNHNN and CDR2 SYGVQD (reference sequence). The V and J ends lost 0 bases and 10 bases respectively, with 11 bases between them. The CDR3 is made up of 13 amino acids.

The chain has TRBV28 and TRBJ2-7; D tentatively fits TRBD1 or TRBD2 (5 bases each). Trimming removed 5 bases from V and 12 bases from J, with 17 bases in between. This CDR3 is built from 12 residues. CDR1 and CDR2 (germline): MDHEN, SYDVKM. CDR3 loop: CASSPPRGPTYF. The CDR3 DNA reads as TGTGCCAGCAGTCCCCCCCGGGGCCCGACGTACTTC. The variable domain in full, completed from reference TRBV28 and TRBJ2-7, reads DVKVTQSSRYLVKRTGEKVFLECVQDMDHENMFWYRQDPGLGLRLIYFSYDVKMKEKGDIPEGYSVSREKKERFSLILESASTNQTSMYLCASSPPRGPTYFGPGTRLTVT.

This clone was seen only once. The chain recombines TRBV5-1 with TRBJ2-3; tentative D call: TRBD2 (5 bases). Trimming removed 3 bases from V and 6 bases from J, with 17 bases in between. This CDR3 is 15 amino acids long. Germline V gene sequence: CDR1 SGHRS, CDR2 YFSETQ. The CDR3 sequence: CASSSEAPVSDTQYF. The CDR3 DNA reads as TGCGCCAGCAGCTCGGAGGCTCCGGTCTCGGATACGCAGTATTTT.